The 29 T cell receptor beta chains below come from one sample, sequenced in a study of glioma-infiltrating T cells after dendritic cell vaccination. Documented time point: after dendritic cell vaccination, including at tumor progression/relapse. Measured with immunoSEQ multiplex PCR; TCRdb has only the in-frame clones, and not every one. Of some 90,000 clones in the sample, roughly four fifths were seen once. Source: blood, taken after dendritic cell vaccination. Every receptor here comes from a human donor with glioblastoma.

The CDR3 DNA reads TGTGCCGCCGGAGGGGGGGGCGCCGAGCAGTACGTC. This gives the protein CAAGGGGAEQYV. This chain joins TRBV10-3 and TRBJ2-7; D may be TRBD2 (7 bases). Germline V lookup: CDR1 ENHRY, CDR2 SYGVKD. The CDR3 sequence is 12 residues long. V lost 11 bases and J lost 6, with 17 bases in between.

This chain connects TRBV19 to TRBJ1-2; D gene unclear. Germline V gives CDR1 LNHDA, CDR2 SQIVND (reference sequence). CDR3 length equals 13 residues. Deletions cut 2 bases from V and 6 bases from J, with 10 bases between. CDR3 region: CASSISGSNGYTF. CDR3 DNA: TGTGCCAGTAGTATATCCGGGTCTAATGGCTACACCTTC.

This clone was counted a single time. V and J are TRBV27 and TRBJ1-1; D perhaps matches TRBD1 (5 bases). CDR1 MNHEY and CDR2 SMNVEV come from the germline V gene (reference sequence). Deletions cut 7 bases from V and 0 bases from J, with 9 bases between. The CDR3 totals 13 residues. This chain's CDR3 is CASIGHLNTEAFF. The CDR3 coding sequence is TGTGCCAGCATTGGACATTTGAACACTGAAGCTTTCTTT.

The chain combines TRBV7-9 with TRBJ2-7, with 13 positions matching TRBD2. Unmatched junction bases numbered 12, after V lost 4 bases and J lost 3 bases. Germline CDR1 is SEHNR and CDR2 is FQNEAQ (reference sequence). This CDR3 region has 18 residues. The CDR3 nucleotides read TGTGCCAGCAGCTCACGACTAGCGGGGGGCCCCGAAATCTACGAGCAGTACTTC. It specifies CASSSRLAGGPEIYEQYF.

V gene TRBV5-1 combines with J gene TRBJ1-2; 10 bases align to TRBD1. Germline loops: CDR1 SGHRS, CDR2 YFSETQ. Trimming removed 4 bases from V and 6 bases from J; junction bases left unmatched: 6. This CDR3 comprises 14 residues. The CDR3: CASSTGTGVNGYTF. The CDR3 coding sequence is TGCGCCAGCAGCACTGGGACAGGGGTTAATGGCTACACCTTC.

This clone is a singleton in its sample. The chain links TRBV25-1 to TRBJ2-5; 7 nucleotides match TRBD2. J lost 2 bases, V lost 0 bases, and 12 bases had no gene match. Germline CDR1 is MGHDK and CDR2 is SYGVNS. The length of the CDR3 is 18 residues. The CDR3 loop is CASSEYTGGSRAQETQYF. CDR3 DNA: TGTGCCAGCAGTGAATACACCGGCGGGAGTCGGGCTCAAGAGACCCAGTACTTC. The full variable domain, its missing parts supplied by reference TRBV25-1 and TRBJ2-5, is EADIYQTPRYLVIGTGKKITLECSQTMGHDKMYWYQQDPGMELHLIHYSYGVNSTEKGDLSSESTVSRIRTEHFPLTLESARPSHTSQYLCASSEYTGGSRAQETQYFGPGTRLLVL.

The CDR3 region is CASSIQEANVLTF. CDR3 coding DNA: TGTGCCAGCAGCATACAGGAGGCCAACGTCCTGACTTTC. The chain carries TRBV6-1 and TRBJ2-6, with D possibly TRBD1 on 5 matching bases. V shed 6 bases and J shed 6 bases, with 9 bases lying between them. CDR1 and CDR2 (germline): MNHNS, SASEGT. This CDR3 is built from 13 residues.

This chain joins TRBV27 and TRBJ2-1; a possible D gene is TRBD1 (5 bases). The germline CDR1 and CDR2 sequences are MNHEY and SMNVEV (reference sequence). The CDR3 has 15 residues. The V and J ends lost 2 bases and 4 bases respectively, with 12 bases between them. The CDR3 loop reads CASSLRTQYYNEQFF. CDR3 nucleotides: TGTGCCAGCAGTTTAAGGACACAGTATTACAATGAGCAGTTCTTC.

This clone appeared a few times. J is TRBJ2-7 and V is TRBV13; 8 positions match TRBD1. CDR1 is PRHDT and CDR2 is FYEKMQ in the germline V gene (reference sequence). The junction had 9 bases not matched to a gene; V was cut back by 1 base and J by 1 base. The CDR3 runs 17 residues. CDR3 bases: TGTGCCAGCAGCTTAGCGCCCGACAGGGGCGGATCCTACGAGCAGTACGTC. As protein: CASSLAPDRGGSYEQYV.

The rearrangement links TRBV6-1 to TRBJ2-3; 7 positions agree with TRBD2. The CDR3 has 15 amino acids. Germline trimming cut 4 bases from V and 4 bases from J; bases unmatched to any gene: 8. Germline V gives CDR1 MNHNS, CDR2 SASEGT. This CDR3 is CASSALSGGPDTQYF. In DNA, the CDR3 is TGTGCCAGCAGTGCCCTCTCGGGGGGTCCAGATACGCAGTATTTT.

The chain has TRBV11-1 and TRBJ1-4; D remains unclear. Germline V lookup: CDR1 SGHAT, CDR2 FQDESV (reference sequence). Trimming stripped 6 bases from V and 5 bases from J, with 19 bases between. The CDR3 is made up of 16 amino acids. CDR3 protein: CASSLTRNLANEKLFF. In DNA form, the CDR3 reads TGTGCCAGCAGTCTTACGCGGAATTTAGCAAATGAAAAACTGTTTTTT.

DNA of the CDR3: TGCGCCAGCAGCTTGGCCGGGGACAGGGGGGAGACCCAGTACTTC. Translated, it gives CASSLAGDRGETQYF. This chain uses TRBV5-1 with TRBJ2-5; 11 bases agree with TRBD1. Per germline, CDR1 SGHRS and CDR2 YFSETQ. This CDR3 has 15 amino acids. After removal of 0 bases from V and 5 bases from J, the junction contained 3 bases not matched to a gene.

This clone was counted only a few times. The rearrangement links TRBV5-6 to TRBJ2-3, with D maybe TRBD2 (6 bases). Per germline, CDR1 SGHDT and CDR2 YYEEEE. The V end was cut by 4 bases, the J end by 5 bases, with 14 bases between. The CDR3 is 14 residues long. Written as DNA, the CDR3 is TGTGCCAGCAGCCAAACCCCCGGGGGAGATACGCAGTATTTT. Protein product: CASSQTPGGDTQYF.

The rearrangement links TRBV5-4 to TRBJ1-2; D is uncertain. There are 14 residues in the CDR3. The ends were cut back, 4 bases at V and 2 bases at J, with 12 bases in the middle. Per germline, CDR1 SGHNT and CDR2 YYREEE (reference sequence). The CDR3 DNA follows: TGTGCCAGCAGCCCGGACTCTAAGAACTATGGCTACACCTTC. Residues: CASSPDSKNYGYTF.

The V call is TRBV6-1, the J call TRBJ1-5; D call uncertain. Trimming stripped 1 base from V and 0 bases from J, with 13 bases between. The CDR3 contains 17 residues. Germline-derived CDR1 and CDR2 are MNHNS and SASEGT. The CDR3 sequence: CASSEVSTENSNQPQHF. The CDR3 DNA is TGTGCCAGCAGTGAAGTCTCGACGGAGAATAGCAATCAGCCCCAGCATTTT.

This chain uses TRBV4-1 with TRBJ2-3; 8 nucleotides line up with TRBD2. This CDR3 is built from 16 residues. J gave up 4 bases and V 2 bases, and 8 bases lay outside the gene matches. Germline V lookup: CDR1 MGHRA, CDR2 YSYEKL. CDR3 bases: TGCGCCAGCAGCCAATACGGGCGGGGGGCACCAGATACGCAGTATTTT. Its translation: CASSQYGRGAPDTQYF.

V gene TRBV7-2 combines with J gene TRBJ1-3, with 9 bases aligning to TRBD1. CDR1 is SGHTA, CDR2 FQGNSA, per germline. J gave up 7 bases and V 5 bases, and 9 bases lay outside the gene matches. The CDR3 contains 15 residues. CDR3 nucleotide sequence: TGTGCCAGCAGCCAGGGGGGGACAGGGAGGAACACCATATATTTT. Amino acid sequence: CASSQGGTGRNTIYF. Complete variable domain (other parts from reference TRBV7-2 and TRBJ1-3): GAGVSQSPSNKVTEKGKDVELRCDPISGHTALYWYRQSLGQGLEFLIYFQGNSAPDKSGLPSDRFSAERTGGSVSTLTIQRTQQEDSAVYLCASSQGGTGRNTIYFGEGSWLTVV.

CDR3 sequence (DNA): TGTGCCAGCAGTGAAATAACAGGGGGAATAGGCTATGGCTACACCTTC. It specifies CASSEITGGIGYGYTF. V is TRBV9 and J is TRBJ1-2, with 8 bases that match TRBD1. Germline lookup yields CDR1 SGDLS and CDR2 YYNGEE. The CDR3 consists of 16 residues. Trimming took 5 bases from V and 4 from J; bases not matched to a gene: 13.

The genes are TRBV19 and TRBJ1-6; 10 bases are a match to TRBD1. The junction had 7 bases not matched to a gene; V was cut back by 6 bases and J by 8 bases. This CDR3 has 15 amino acids. Germline CDR1 LNHDA, CDR2 SQIVND (reference sequence). In DNA, the CDR3 is TGTGCCAGTAGAGGGACAGGGGACGGGTATTCACCCCTCCACTTT. It is translated as CASRGTGDGYSPLHF.

The gene calls are TRBV20-1 and TRBJ2-1, with D possibly TRBD2 on 5 matching bases. Germline CDR1 reads DFQATT; CDR2 reads SNEGSKA (reference sequence). Trimming shortened V by 6 bases and J by 7 bases, and 7 bases separated the two germline ends. CDR3 size: 10 residues. CDR3 DNA: TGCAGTGCAGAGGGAAATGAGCAGTTCTTC. Translating gives CSAEGNEQFF.

In its sample, this clone was seen once. This chain joins TRBV25-1 and TRBJ2-7; 8 nucleotides match TRBD1. The J call may not be correct, given that the DNA end is closer to TRBJ2-5. The CDR3 extends over 16 amino acids. Germline lookup yields CDR1 MGHDK and CDR2 SYGVNS. CDR3 sequence: CASSEYVGQGAETQYF. DNA for the CDR3: TGTGCCAGCAGTGAATATGTAGGGCAGGGGGCCGAGACCCAGTACTTC.

This rearrangement joins TRBV10-3 to TRBJ1-1; TRBD1 matches at 9 bases. Germline V gives CDR1 ENHRY, CDR2 SYGVKD. The CDR3 totals 14 residues. The V and J ends lost 7 bases and 4 bases, in that order; junction bases with no gene match: 7. DNA of the CDR3: TGTGCCATCAAACTACAGGGGGCGGGCACTGAAGCTTTCTTT. Translating it yields CAIKLQGAGTEAFF.

The chain carries TRBV19 and TRBJ1-5, with no clear D. The germline CDR1 and CDR2 sequences are LNHDA and SQIVND (reference sequence). Trimming took 5 bases from V and 7 from J, leaving 9 bases between them. The CDR3 length is 12 residues. The CDR3 bases are TGTGCCAGTAGTTCCCAGGTACAGCCCCAGCATTTT. This gives the protein CASSSQVQPQHF.

This rearrangement joins TRBV6-6 to TRBJ2-3; TRBD2 might be the D (5 bases). The germline V gene encodes CDR1 MNHNY and CDR2 SVGAGI (reference sequence). The length of the CDR3 is 16 residues. Trimming shortened V by 5 bases and J by 2 bases, and 17 bases separated the two germline ends. CDR3 sequence reads: CASSTQTGRITDTQYF. CDR3 coding DNA: TGTGCCAGCAGTACACAGACTGGGAGAATCACAGATACGCAGTATTTT.

This CDR3 reads CASSLDGGLAPRANYGYTF. CDR3 DNA sequence: TGTGCCAGCAGCTTAGATGGGGGCTTAGCCCCCAGAGCTAACTATGGCTACACCTTC. The chain has TRBV7-9 and TRBJ1-2; D is perhaps TRBD1 (6 bases). From germline, CDR1 is SEHNR and CDR2 FQNEAQ (reference sequence). The CDR3 runs to 19 residues. V was pared by 1 base and J by 0 bases, with 21 bases between.

V is TRBV7-9 and J is TRBJ2-7; 8 bases line up with TRBD2. The V and J ends lost 6 bases and 7 bases, in that order; junction bases with no gene match: 14. The CDR3 is made up of 15 amino acids. Per the germline V gene, CDR1 is SEHNR and CDR2 is FQNEAQ (reference sequence). CDR3 loop: CASRDTGLGSGEQYF. The CDR3 nucleotides read TGTGCCAGCAGAGACACGGGACTAGGCTCGGGTGAGCAGTACTTC.

The gene calls are TRBV4-1 and TRBJ1-4, with 8 positions matching TRBD1. J was trimmed by 3 bases and V by 6 bases; bases with no gene match: 6. This CDR3 region has 15 residues. CDR1 is MGHRA and CDR2 is YSYEKL in the germline V gene. The CDR3 DNA sequence: TGCGCCAGCAGTCGCACAGGGGGGCCTAATGAAAAACTGTTTTTT. Encoded protein: CASSRTGGPNEKLFF.

In DNA, the CDR3 is TGCGCCAGCAGCTTGGGGCAGGCCGCTGGAAACACCATATATTTT. It encodes CASSLGQAAGNTIYF. The V and J genes are TRBV5-1 and TRBJ1-3; D remains ambiguous. Trimming left V 0 bases short and J 2 bases short, with 9 bases between. CDR1 is SGHRS and CDR2 is YFSETQ in the germline V gene. This CDR3 comprises 15 residues.

CDR3 coding DNA: TGTGCCAGCAGTGCGGGACAGGGTAATAGCAATCAGCCCCAGCATTTT. It translates to CASSAGQGNSNQPQHF. V gene TRBV28 combines with J gene TRBJ1-5; TRBD1 matches at 9 bases. J was trimmed by 0 bases and V by 5 bases; bases with no gene match: 5. The CDR3 runs to 16 residues. The germline V gene has CDR1 MDHEN and CDR2 SYDVKM.